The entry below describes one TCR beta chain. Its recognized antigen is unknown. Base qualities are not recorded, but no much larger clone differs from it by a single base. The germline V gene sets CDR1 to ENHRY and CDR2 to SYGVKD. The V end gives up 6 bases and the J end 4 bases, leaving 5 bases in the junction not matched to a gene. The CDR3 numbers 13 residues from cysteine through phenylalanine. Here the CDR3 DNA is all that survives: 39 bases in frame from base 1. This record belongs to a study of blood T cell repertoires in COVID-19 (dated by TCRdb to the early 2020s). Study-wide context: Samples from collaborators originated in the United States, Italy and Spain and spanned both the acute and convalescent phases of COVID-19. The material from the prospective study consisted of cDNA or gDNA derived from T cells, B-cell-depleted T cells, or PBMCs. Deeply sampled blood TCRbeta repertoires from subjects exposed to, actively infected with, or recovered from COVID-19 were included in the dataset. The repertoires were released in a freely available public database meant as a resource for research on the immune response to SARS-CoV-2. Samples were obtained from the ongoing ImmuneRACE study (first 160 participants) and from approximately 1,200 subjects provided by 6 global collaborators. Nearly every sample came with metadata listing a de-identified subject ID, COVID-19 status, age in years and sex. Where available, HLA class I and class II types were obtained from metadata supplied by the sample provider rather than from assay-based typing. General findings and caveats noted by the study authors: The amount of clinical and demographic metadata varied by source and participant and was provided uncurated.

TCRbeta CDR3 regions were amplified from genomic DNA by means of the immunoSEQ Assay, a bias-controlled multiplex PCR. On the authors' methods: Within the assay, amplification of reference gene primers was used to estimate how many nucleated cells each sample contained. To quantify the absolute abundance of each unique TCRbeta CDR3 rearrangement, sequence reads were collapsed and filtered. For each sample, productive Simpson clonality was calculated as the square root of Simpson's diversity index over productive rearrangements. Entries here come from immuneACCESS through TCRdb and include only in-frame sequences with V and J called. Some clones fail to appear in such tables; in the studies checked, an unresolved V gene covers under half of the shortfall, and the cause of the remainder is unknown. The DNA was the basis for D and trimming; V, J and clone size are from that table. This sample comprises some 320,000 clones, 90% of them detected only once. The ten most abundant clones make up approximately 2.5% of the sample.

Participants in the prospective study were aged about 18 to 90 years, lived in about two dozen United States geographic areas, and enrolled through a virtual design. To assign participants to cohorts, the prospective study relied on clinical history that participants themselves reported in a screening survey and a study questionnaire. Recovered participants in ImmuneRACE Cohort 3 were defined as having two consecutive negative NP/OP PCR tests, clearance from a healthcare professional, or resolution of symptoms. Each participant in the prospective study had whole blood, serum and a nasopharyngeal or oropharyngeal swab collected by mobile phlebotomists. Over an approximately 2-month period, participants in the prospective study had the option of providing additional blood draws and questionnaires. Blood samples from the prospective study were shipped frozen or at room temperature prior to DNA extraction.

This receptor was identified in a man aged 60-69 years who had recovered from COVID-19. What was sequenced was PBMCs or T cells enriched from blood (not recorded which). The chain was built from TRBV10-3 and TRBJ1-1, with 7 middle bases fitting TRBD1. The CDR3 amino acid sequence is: CAISEGAGTEAFF. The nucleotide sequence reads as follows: TGTGCCATCAGCGAGGGGGCCGGCACTGAAGCTTTCTTT.